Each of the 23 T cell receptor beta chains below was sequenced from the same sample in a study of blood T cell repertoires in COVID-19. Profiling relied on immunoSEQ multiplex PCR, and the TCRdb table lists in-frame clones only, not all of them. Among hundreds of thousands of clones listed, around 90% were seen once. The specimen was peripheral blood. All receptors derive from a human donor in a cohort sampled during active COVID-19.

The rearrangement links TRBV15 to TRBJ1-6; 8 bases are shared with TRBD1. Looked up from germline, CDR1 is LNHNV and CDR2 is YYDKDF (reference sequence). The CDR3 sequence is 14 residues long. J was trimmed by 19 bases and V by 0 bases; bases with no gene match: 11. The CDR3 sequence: CATSRDLSGTGAHF. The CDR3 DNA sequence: TGTGCCACCAGCAGAGATTTAAGCGGGACAGGAGCACACTTT.

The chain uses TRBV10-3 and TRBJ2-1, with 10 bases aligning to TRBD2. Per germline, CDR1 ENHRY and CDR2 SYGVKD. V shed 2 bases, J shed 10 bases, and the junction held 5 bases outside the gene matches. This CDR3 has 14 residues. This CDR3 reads CAISEPGLADEQFF. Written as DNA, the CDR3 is TGTGCCATCAGTGAGCCAGGACTAGCGGACGAGCAGTTCTTC.

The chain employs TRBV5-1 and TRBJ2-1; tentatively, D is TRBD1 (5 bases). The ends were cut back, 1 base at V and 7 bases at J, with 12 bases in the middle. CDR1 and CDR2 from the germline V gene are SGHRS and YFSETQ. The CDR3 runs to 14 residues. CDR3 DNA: TGCGCCAGCAGCTTGAATCCCAGGGCGAATGAGCAGTTCTTC. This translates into CASSLNPRANEQFF.

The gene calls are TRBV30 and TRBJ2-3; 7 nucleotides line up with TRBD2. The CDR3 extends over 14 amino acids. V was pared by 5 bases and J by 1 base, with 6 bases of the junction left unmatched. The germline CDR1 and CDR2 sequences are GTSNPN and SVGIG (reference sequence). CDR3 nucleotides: TGTGCCTGGGTTTTTACTAGCGGCACAGATACGCAGTATTTT. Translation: CAWVFTSGTDTQYF.

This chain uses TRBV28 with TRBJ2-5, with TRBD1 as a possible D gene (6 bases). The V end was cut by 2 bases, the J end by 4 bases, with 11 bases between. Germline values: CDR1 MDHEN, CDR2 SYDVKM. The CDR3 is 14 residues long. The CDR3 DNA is TGTGCCAGCAGTTTAGTATCCAGGGGAGAGACCCAGTACTTC. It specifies CASSLVSRGETQYF.

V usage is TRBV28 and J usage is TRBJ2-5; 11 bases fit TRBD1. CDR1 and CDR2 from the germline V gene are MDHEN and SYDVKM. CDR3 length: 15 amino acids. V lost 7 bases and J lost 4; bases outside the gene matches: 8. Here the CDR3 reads CASTQGGQGVETQYF. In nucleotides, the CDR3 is TGTGCCAGCACCCAAGGGGGACAGGGGGTAGAGACCCAGTACTTC.

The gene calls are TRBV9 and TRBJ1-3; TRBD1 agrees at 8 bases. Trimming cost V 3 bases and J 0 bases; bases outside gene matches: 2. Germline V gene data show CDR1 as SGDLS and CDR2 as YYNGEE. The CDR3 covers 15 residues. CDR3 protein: CASSAGQGSGNTIYF. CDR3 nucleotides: TGTGCCAGCAGCGCCGGACAGGGCTCTGGAAACACCATATATTTT.

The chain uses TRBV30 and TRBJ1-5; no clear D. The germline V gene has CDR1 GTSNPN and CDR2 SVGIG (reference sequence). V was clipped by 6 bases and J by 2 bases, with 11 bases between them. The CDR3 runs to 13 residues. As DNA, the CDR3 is TGTGCCTGCAGTAAGGCGGGCAATCAGCCCCAGCATTTT. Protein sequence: CACSKAGNQPQHF.

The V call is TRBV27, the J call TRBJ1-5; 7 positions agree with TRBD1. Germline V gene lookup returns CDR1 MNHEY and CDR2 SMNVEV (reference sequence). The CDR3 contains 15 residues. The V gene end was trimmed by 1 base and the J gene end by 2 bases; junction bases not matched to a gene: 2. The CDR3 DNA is TGTGCCAGCAGTTTATACAGGGGTGGCAATCAGCCCCAGCATTTT. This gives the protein CASSLYRGGNQPQHF.

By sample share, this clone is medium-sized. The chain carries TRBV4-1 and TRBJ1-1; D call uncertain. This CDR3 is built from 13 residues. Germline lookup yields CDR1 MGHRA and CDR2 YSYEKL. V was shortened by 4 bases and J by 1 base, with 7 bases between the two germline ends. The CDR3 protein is CASSRLKNTEAFF. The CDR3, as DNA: TGCGCCAGCAGCCGCCTAAAGAACACTGAAGCTTTCTTT.

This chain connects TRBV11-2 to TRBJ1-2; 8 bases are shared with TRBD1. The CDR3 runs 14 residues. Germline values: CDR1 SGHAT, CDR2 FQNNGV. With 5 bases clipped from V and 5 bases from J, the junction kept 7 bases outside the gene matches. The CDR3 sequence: CASSPGQDGYGYTF. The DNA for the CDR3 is TGTGCCAGCAGCCCGGGACAGGACGGATATGGCTACACCTTC.

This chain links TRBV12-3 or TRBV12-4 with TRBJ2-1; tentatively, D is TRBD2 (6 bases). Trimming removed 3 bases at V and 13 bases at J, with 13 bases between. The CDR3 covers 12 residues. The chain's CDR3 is CASSLGGGVQFF. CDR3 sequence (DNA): TGTGCCAGCAGTTTGGGGGGTGGGGTACAGTTCTTC.

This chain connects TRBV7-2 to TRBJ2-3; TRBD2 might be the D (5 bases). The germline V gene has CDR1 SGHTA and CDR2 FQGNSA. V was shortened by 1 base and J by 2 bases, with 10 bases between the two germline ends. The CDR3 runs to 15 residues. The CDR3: CASSLVSGPTDTQYF. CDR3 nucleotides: TGTGCCAGCAGCTTAGTCAGCGGACCCACAGATACGCAGTATTTT.

CDR3 coding DNA: TGCGCCAGCAGCTTTGCGGCCTCCCAAGGAAATGAGCAGTTCTTC. This encodes CASSFAASQGNEQFF. The chain carries TRBV5-1 and TRBJ2-1; D gene ambiguous. CDR1 is SGHRS, CDR2 YFSETQ, per germline. V lost 2 bases, J lost 7 bases, and 16 bases lay in between. CDR3 length: 15 amino acids. The whole variable domain, filled in from reference TRBV5-1 and TRBJ2-1, reads KAGVTQTPRYLIKTRGQQVTLSCSPISGHRSVSWYQQTPGQGLQFLFEYFSETQRNKGNFPGRFSGRQFSNSRSEMNVSTLELGDSALYLCASSFAASQGNEQFFGPGTRLTVL.

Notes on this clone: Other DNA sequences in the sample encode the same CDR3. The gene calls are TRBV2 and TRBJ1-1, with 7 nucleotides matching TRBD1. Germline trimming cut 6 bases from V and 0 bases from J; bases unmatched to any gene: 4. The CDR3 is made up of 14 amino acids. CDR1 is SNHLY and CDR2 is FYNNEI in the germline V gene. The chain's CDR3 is CASSLTGLNTEAFF. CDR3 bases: TGTGCCAGCAGCTTGACAGGGCTGAACACTGAAGCTTTCTTT.

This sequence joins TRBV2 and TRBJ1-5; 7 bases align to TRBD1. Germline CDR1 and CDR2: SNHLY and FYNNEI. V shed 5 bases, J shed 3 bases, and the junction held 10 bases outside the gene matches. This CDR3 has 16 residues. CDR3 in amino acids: CASSTEDRRFNQPQHF. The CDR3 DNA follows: TGTGCCAGCAGTACCGAGGACAGGCGTTTCAATCAGCCCCAGCATTTT.

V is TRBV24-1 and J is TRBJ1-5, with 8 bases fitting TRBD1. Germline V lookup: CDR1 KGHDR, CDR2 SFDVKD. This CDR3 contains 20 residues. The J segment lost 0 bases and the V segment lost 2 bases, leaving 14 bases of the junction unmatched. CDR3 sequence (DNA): TGTGCCACCAGTGATTGCTCCTGCAGGGGGCGCCCCGATAGCAATCAGCCCCAGCATTTT. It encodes CATSDCSCRGRPDSNQPQHF.

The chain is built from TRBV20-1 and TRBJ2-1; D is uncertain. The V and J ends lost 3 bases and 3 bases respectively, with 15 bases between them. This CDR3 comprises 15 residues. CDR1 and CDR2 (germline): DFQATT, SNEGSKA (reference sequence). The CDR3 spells CSASFLRLLYNEQFF. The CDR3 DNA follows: TGCAGTGCTAGTTTCCTACGATTGCTCTACAATGAGCAGTTCTTC.

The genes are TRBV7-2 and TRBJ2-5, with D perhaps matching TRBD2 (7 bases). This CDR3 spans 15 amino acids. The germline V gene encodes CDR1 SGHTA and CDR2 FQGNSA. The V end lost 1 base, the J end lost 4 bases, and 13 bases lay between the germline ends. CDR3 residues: CASSLGPGEGETQYF. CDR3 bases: TGTGCCAGCAGCTTAGGGCCAGGGGAGGGAGAGACCCAGTACTTC.

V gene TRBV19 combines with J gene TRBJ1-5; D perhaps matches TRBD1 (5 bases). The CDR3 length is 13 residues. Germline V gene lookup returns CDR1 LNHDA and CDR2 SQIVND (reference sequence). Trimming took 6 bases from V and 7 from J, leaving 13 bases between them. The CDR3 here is CASRLGGGQPQHF. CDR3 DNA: TGTGCCAGTAGGCTGGGGGGAGGCCAGCCCCAGCATTTT.

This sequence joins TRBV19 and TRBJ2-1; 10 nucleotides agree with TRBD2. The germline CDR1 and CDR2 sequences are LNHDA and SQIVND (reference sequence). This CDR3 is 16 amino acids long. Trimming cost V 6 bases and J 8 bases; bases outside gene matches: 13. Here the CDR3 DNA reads TGTGCCAGTAGCCCCAAATCCAGCGGGAGGGCCGATGAGCAGTTCTTC. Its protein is CASSPKSSGRADEQFF.

The CDR3 spells CASSKRGLETFGYTF. In DNA, the CDR3 is TGTGCCAGCAGCAAAAGAGGTCTGGAAACTTTTGGCTACACCTTC. The chain carries TRBV5-8 and TRBJ1-2; D gene unclear. Between the trimmed V and J ends, which lost 4 bases and 7 bases, there was a span of 20 bases. Germline lookup yields CDR1 SGHTS and CDR2 YDEGEE. The length of the CDR3 is 15 residues.

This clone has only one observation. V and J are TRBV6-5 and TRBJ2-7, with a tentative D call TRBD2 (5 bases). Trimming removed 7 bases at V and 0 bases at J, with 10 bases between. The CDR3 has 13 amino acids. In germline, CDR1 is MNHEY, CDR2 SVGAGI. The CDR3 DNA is TGTGCCAGCAATAACGCGGGCTCCTACGAGCAGTACTTC. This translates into CASNNAGSYEQYF.